The 9 T cell receptor beta chains presented below share a single source sample, sequenced in a study of cytomegalovirus exposure and HLA in healthy donors (TCRdb year 2017). Receptor amplification or capture employed the immunoSEQ multiplex PCR assay. The multiplex PCR relied on a mix of 60 forward primers for TCR Vbeta segments and 13 reverse primers for TCR Jbeta segments. Held by TCRdb, this immuneACCESS table contains in-frame sequences only and omits some clones. Under half of the omission traces to an unresolved V gene where checked; the cause of the rest is unknown. Here the sample has 150,000 to 200,000 clones; 80% to 90% occur a single time. About a tenth of the sample is in the top ten clones. Sequencing input: PBMCs. The receptors here all came from a man aged 18 to 30 in good health and CMV-seropositive.

In the case of this clone: Mismatch with germline at one junction end may stem from a read error. The V and J genes are TRBV7-9 and TRBJ2-7, with 10 positions matching TRBD1. Germline V gene sequence: CDR1 SEHNR, CDR2 FQNEAQ (reference sequence). The CDR3 runs 13 residues. The CDR3 DNA sequence: TGTTCCAGCAGGGGACAGGGGATCTACGAGCAGTACTTC. It specifies CSSRGQGIYEQYF.

The genes are TRBV30 and TRBJ2-5; TRBD2 matches at 10 bases. With 5 bases clipped from V and 5 bases from J, the junction kept 11 bases outside the gene matches. This CDR3 region has 15 residues. CDR1 GTSNPN and CDR2 SVGIG come from the germline V gene (reference sequence). CDR3 sequence reads: CAWAASGGRRETQYF. CDR3 in DNA: TGTGCCTGGGCCGCTAGCGGGGGTCGACGGGAGACCCAGTACTTC. The variable domain in full, with the rest retrieved from reference TRBV30 and TRBJ2-5, is SQTIHQWPATLVQPVGSPLSLECTVEGTSNPNLYWYRQAAGRGLQLLFYSVGIGQISSEVPQNLSASRPQDRQFILSSKKLLLSDSGFYLCAWAASGGRRETQYFGPGTRLLVL.

The chain recombines TRBV6-4 with TRBJ1-1, with a tentative D call TRBD1 (5 bases). V was pared by 6 bases and J by 3 bases, with 11 bases between. In germline, CDR1 is MRHNA, CDR2 SNTAGT. CDR3 length: 13 residues. CDR3: CASRSGADTEAFF. The CDR3 nucleotides read TGTGCCAGCAGGAGCGGGGCTGACACTGAAGCTTTCTTT.

The chain is built from TRBV7-2 and TRBJ2-5; no firm D call. The CDR3 totals 12 residues. Trimming took 5 bases from V and 5 from J, leaving 9 bases between them. CDR1 is SGHTA, CDR2 FQGNSA, per germline. CDR3 sequence (DNA): TGTGCCAGCAGCCCATCTACGGAGACCCAGTACTTC. Residues: CASSPSTETQYF.

The chain couples TRBV5-1 to TRBJ1-4; the match to TRBD1 covers 10 bases. Germline V gene sequence: CDR1 SGHRS, CDR2 YFSETQ. CDR3 length: 17 amino acids. Losses at the gene ends were 4 bases for V and 8 bases for J; bases not matched to a gene: 14. The CDR3 DNA is TGCGCCAGCAGCCTATTCATACCGGGACAGGGGAACGAAAAACTGTTTTTT. Its protein is CASSLFIPGQGNEKLFF. Complete variable domain (other parts from reference TRBV5-1 and TRBJ1-4): KAGVTQTPRYLIKTRGQQVTLSCSPISGHRSVSWYQQTPGQGLQFLFEYFSETQRNKGNFPGRFSGRQFSNSRSEMNVSTLELGDSALYLCASSLFIPGQGNEKLFFGSGTQLSVL.

The rearrangement links TRBV6-1 to TRBJ2-7; 9 bases fit TRBD2. The CDR3 totals 16 residues. Germline assignment: CDR1 MNHNS and CDR2 SASEGT. The V and J ends lost 2 bases and 6 bases, in that order; junction bases with no gene match: 11. The CDR3 protein is CASSEQPGGGAGEQYF. In DNA form, the CDR3 reads TGTGCCAGCAGTGAACAACCGGGCGGGGGGGCCGGCGAGCAGTACTTC.

V and J are TRBV7-2 and TRBJ2-1; 9 bases map to TRBD2. Germline-derived CDR1 and CDR2 are SGHTA and FQGNSA. Trimming removed 5 bases from V and 4 bases from J; junction bases left unmatched: 9. The CDR3 consists of 16 residues. CDR3 in DNA: TGTGCCAGCAGCCCTCTGGCGGGGGGGCGATACAATGAGCAGTTCTTC. Amino acids: CASSPLAGGRYNEQFF.

V gene TRBV27 combines with J gene TRBJ1-4, with D perhaps TRBD1 (5 bases). V gave up 2 bases and J gave up 8 bases, with 12 bases separating them. This CDR3 region has 14 residues. CDR1 and CDR2 from the germline V gene are MNHEY and SMNVEV (reference sequence). DNA for the CDR3: TGTGCCAGCAGTTTAAGGCCCGGGGGGGAAAAACTGTTTTTT. The encoded protein is CASSLRPGGEKLFF. Full variable domain (missing parts from reference TRBV27 and TRBJ1-4): EAQVTQNPRYLITVTGKKLTVTCSQNMNHEYMSWYRQDPGLGLRQIYYSMNVEVTDKGDVPEGYKVSRKEKRNFPLILESPSPNQTSLYFCASSLRPGGEKLFFGSGTQLSVL.

CDR3 in DNA: TGTGCCAGCACCAGCTCCTACGAGCAGTACTTC. Amino acids: CASTSSYEQYF. The chain recombines TRBV6-1 with TRBJ2-7; D remains unclear. Per germline, CDR1 MNHNS and CDR2 SASEGT. This CDR3 region has 11 residues. The germline V and J ends were trimmed by 7 bases and 0 bases, with 4 bases remaining between them.